Listed below are T cell receptor beta chains from one sample, sequenced in a study of regulatory T cells in long-lasting Graves disease. TCRdb independently ran MiXCR on the multiplex PCR reads; one entry per CDR3 protein. The repertoire consists of about half a million distinct CDR3 sequences, with roughly 23% occurring once and the leading ten covering 10% to 15%. The sequencing used peripheral blood mononuclear cells (PBMCs), collected when the disease was refractory, from a patient treated with antithyroid drugs. The source is a female donor with Graves disease. Both conserved end residues are part of each CDR3. D genes are given only for firm matches. The listing skips clone size in some rows; elsewhere it reads once, few, many or a size class.

j_gene: TRBJ1-4; d_gene: TRBD1; v_gene: TRBV5-6; abundance: .; CDR3nt: TGTGCCAGCAGCGGCCCCGGACAGGGGAGTGAAAAACTGTTTTTT; CDR3aa: CASSGPGQGSEKLFF
j_gene: TRBJ1-5; d_gene: TRBD1; v_gene: TRBV19; abundance: .; CDR3nt: TGTGCCAGTAGTACAGAGACAGGGGACCAGCCCCAGCATTTT; CDR3aa: CASSTETGDQPQHF
j_gene: TRBJ2-2; d_gene: .; v_gene: TRBV10-3; abundance: few; CDR3nt: TGTGCCGCACAGTCCCCGATGGGCACCGGGGAGCTGTTTTTT; CDR3aa: CAAQSPMGTGELFF
j_gene: TRBJ2-7; d_gene: TRBD2; v_gene: TRBV19; abundance: .; CDR3nt: TGTGCCAGTAGCCCCCAGCGGGAGGGCCTCGAGCAGTGCTTC; CDR3aa: CASSPQREGLEQCF
j_gene: TRBJ2-7; d_gene: TRBD2; v_gene: TRBV19; abundance: few; CDR3nt: TGTGCCGGCAGGGAGGGGGAGCAGTACTTC; CDR3aa: CAGREGEQYF
j_gene: TRBJ2-5; d_gene: TRBD2; v_gene: TRBV10-3; abundance: many; CDR3nt: TGTGCCATCAAAGACACTAGCGGGGAGAACCAAGAGACCCAGTACTTC; CDR3aa: CAIKDTSGENQETQYF
j_gene: TRBJ1-6; d_gene: .; v_gene: TRBV7-3; abundance: .; CDR3nt: TGTGCCAGCAGCCCCAACGGCGGGGATAATTCACCCCTCCACTTT; CDR3aa: CASSPNGGDNSPLHF
j_gene: TRBJ2-7; d_gene: .; v_gene: TRBV28; abundance: .; CDR3nt: TGTGTCAGCAGCCGGCCGCACGTCTCCTACGAGCAGTACTTC; CDR3aa: CVSSRPHVSYEQYF
j_gene: TRBJ1-2; d_gene: TRBD1; v_gene: TRBV28; abundance: many; CDR3nt: TGTGCCAGCAGTCTCCAGTATACAGGGGGCGATGGCTACACCTTC; CDR3aa: CASSLQYTGGDGYTF
j_gene: TRBJ1-5; d_gene: .; v_gene: TRBV6-1; abundance: many; CDR3nt: TGTGCCAGCGAAAGGGCAGATGGTCAGCCCCAGCATTTT; CDR3aa: CASERADGQPQHF
j_gene: TRBJ1-2; d_gene: .; v_gene: TRBV30; abundance: .; CDR3nt: TGTGCCTGGAGGTGGTCGGGTGGGTCGAAGGGCTACACCTTC; CDR3aa: CAWRWSGGSKGYTF
j_gene: TRBJ1-1; d_gene: .; v_gene: TRBV28; abundance: many; CDR3nt: TGTGCCAGCAGTTCCCCCGTGGGGGAGACCACTGAAGCTTTCTTT; CDR3aa: CASSSPVGETTEAFF
j_gene: TRBJ2-2; d_gene: TRBD2; v_gene: TRBV28; abundance: many; CDR3nt: TGTGCCAGCATGGCGGGAGTCAACACCGGGGAGCTGTTTTTT; CDR3aa: CASMAGVNTGELFF
j_gene: TRBJ2-5; d_gene: TRBD2; v_gene: TRBV19; abundance: few; CDR3nt: TGTGCCAGCCAACGGACTAGCGGCTCACAAGAGACCCAGTACTTC; CDR3aa: CASQRTSGSQETQYF
j_gene: TRBJ1-2; d_gene: .; v_gene: TRBV12-3/TRBV12-4; abundance: many; CDR3nt: TGTGCCAGCAGTCCTACGGAACCGACTAACTATGGCTACACCTTC; CDR3aa: CASSPTEPTNYGYTF
j_gene: TRBJ1-2; d_gene: .; v_gene: TRBV28; abundance: many; CDR3nt: TGTGCCAGCATAGGGGGAGGTAGCTATGGCTACACCTTC; CDR3aa: CASIGGGSYGYTF
j_gene: TRBJ2-5; d_gene: TRBD2; v_gene: TRBV28; abundance: many; CDR3nt: TGTGCCAGCAGTTTTTGGCGGGGGGGCGTCGGTCAAGAGACCCAGTACTTC; CDR3aa: CASSFWRGGVGQETQYF
j_gene: TRBJ1-1; d_gene: .; v_gene: TRBV9; abundance: .; CDR3nt: TGTGCCAGCAGCGTAGGTACGCTCATGAACACTGAAGCTTTCTTT; CDR3aa: CASSVGTLMNTEAFF
j_gene: TRBJ1-1; d_gene: TRBD1; v_gene: TRBV12-5; abundance: many; CDR3nt: TGTGCTAGTGGTTCCACACAGGGGTTATACATGAACACTGAAGCTTTCTTT; CDR3aa: CASGSTQGLYMNTEAFF
j_gene: TRBJ1-1; d_gene: .; v_gene: TRBV7-3; abundance: many; CDR3nt: TGTGCCAGCAGCGCAGCCGGGACGGGGGGCACTGAAGCTTTCTTT; CDR3aa: CASSAAGTGGTEAFF
j_gene: TRBJ2-3; d_gene: .; v_gene: TRBV13; abundance: .; CDR3nt: TGTGCCAGCAGCAGCCCGTTTGAGCGAACAGATACGCAGTATTTT; CDR3aa: CASSSPFERTDTQYF
j_gene: TRBJ1-1; d_gene: .; v_gene: TRBV5-1; abundance: .; CDR3nt: TGCGCCAGCAGCAAGCAGGTAATGAACACTGAAGCTTTCTTT; CDR3aa: CASSKQVMNTEAFF
j_gene: TRBJ1-1; d_gene: .; v_gene: TRBV10-3; abundance: few; CDR3nt: TGTGCCATCAGTGACAGAGATTTGAACACTGAAGCTTTCTTT; CDR3aa: CAISDRDLNTEAFF
j_gene: TRBJ1-1; d_gene: .; v_gene: TRBV20-1; abundance: .; CDR3nt: TGCAGTGCTAGAGATTACAGGAACACTGAAGCTTTCTTT; CDR3aa: CSARDYRNTEAFF
j_gene: TRBJ2-7; d_gene: TRBD2; v_gene: TRBV10-3; abundance: many; CDR3nt: TGTGCCATCAGGACTAGCGGGAGTTACTACGAGCAGTACTTC; CDR3aa: CAIRTSGSYYEQYF
j_gene: TRBJ2-1; d_gene: TRBD2; v_gene: TRBV20-1; abundance: .; CDR3nt: TGCAGTGCTAGAGATCTGGGGGAGGGAGAGCAGTTCTTC; CDR3aa: CSARDLGEGEQFF
j_gene: TRBJ2-1; d_gene: TRBD2; v_gene: TRBV18; abundance: few; CDR3nt: TGTGCCAGCTCACCCGTAGCGGGTGAGCAGTTCTTC; CDR3aa: CASSPVAGEQFF
j_gene: TRBJ1-1; d_gene: .; v_gene: TRBV9; abundance: .; CDR3nt: TGTGCCGGCAGCGCCCAGATTCAGGGGTCTGAAGCTTTCTTT; CDR3aa: CAGSAQIQGSEAFF
j_gene: TRBJ1-1; d_gene: .; v_gene: TRBV7-6; abundance: .; CDR3nt: TGTGCCAGCGCCAATAGTCAGGAGCAGGCGGTAAACACTGAAGCTTTCTTT; CDR3aa: CASANSQEQAVNTEAFF
j_gene: TRBJ2-2; d_gene: TRBD2; v_gene: TRBV18; abundance: .; CDR3nt: TGTGCCAGCTCACCACCGGGACTAGCGAACACCGGGGAGCTGTTTTTT; CDR3aa: CASSPPGLANTGELFF
j_gene: TRBJ2-7; d_gene: .; v_gene: TRBV29-1; abundance: many; CDR3nt: TGCAGCGTTCGGACCTTTTTAAGCTACGAGCAGTACTTC; CDR3aa: CSVRTFLSYEQYF
j_gene: TRBJ1-1; d_gene: TRBD1; v_gene: TRBV7-9; abundance: .; CDR3nt: TGTGCCAGCAGCCAGCCGGCAGGGGGAGAAGCTTTCTTT; CDR3aa: CASSQPAGGEAFF
j_gene: TRBJ1-5; d_gene: .; v_gene: TRBV12-3/TRBV12-4; abundance: many; CDR3nt: TGTGCCAGCACTGGACGGGGGGAACAGCCCCAGCATTTT; CDR3aa: CASTGRGEQPQHF
j_gene: TRBJ2-5; d_gene: .; v_gene: TRBV5-4; abundance: .; CDR3nt: TGTGCCAGCAGCCAACCCCCAGGGAATCAAGAGACCCAGTACTTC; CDR3aa: CASSQPPGNQETQYF
j_gene: TRBJ1-1; d_gene: .; v_gene: TRBV19; abundance: .; CDR3nt: TGTGCCAGTAGTCGGGGGGGGCGCGGGACTGAAGCTTTCTTT; CDR3aa: CASSRGGRGTEAFF
j_gene: TRBJ1-1; d_gene: .; v_gene: TRBV29-1; abundance: few; CDR3nt: TGCAGCGTTGGGTGGGGAACTGAAGCTTTCTTT; CDR3aa: CSVGWGTEAFF
j_gene: TRBJ1-6; d_gene: TRBD1; v_gene: TRBV14; abundance: once; CDR3nt: TGTGCCAGCAGCCAAGCGGAGGGGGCTGCCTATAATTCACCCCTCCACTTT; CDR3aa: CASSQAEGAAYNSPLHF
j_gene: TRBJ2-2; d_gene: .; v_gene: TRBV6-1; abundance: few; CDR3nt: TGTGCCAGCAGCCAAGCTAGGACACGTAACACCGGGGAGCTGTTTTTT; CDR3aa: CASSQARTRNTGELFF
j_gene: TRBJ2-7; d_gene: TRBD1; v_gene: TRBV27; abundance: many; CDR3nt: TGTGCCAGCAGTTTAGATGTGACAGGGAGCTACGAGCAGTACTTC; CDR3aa: CASSLDVTGSYEQYF
j_gene: TRBJ1-2; d_gene: TRBD1; v_gene: TRBV5-6; abundance: few; CDR3nt: TGTGCCAGCAGCTTGAACCCCGGGACAGCCTTTGACTATGGCTACACCTTC; CDR3aa: CASSLNPGTAFDYGYTF
j_gene: TRBJ1-2; d_gene: .; v_gene: TRBV3-1; abundance: many; CDR3nt: TGTGCCAGCAGCTTAACAGTGGGACGTCGGAGTGGCTACACCTTC; CDR3aa: CASSLTVGRRSGYTF
j_gene: TRBJ1-5; d_gene: .; v_gene: TRBV7-6; abundance: .; CDR3nt: TGTGTCAGCAGCCGCCTATCGGGCAGCGTAGGGCAGCCCCAGCATTTT; CDR3aa: CVSSRLSGSVGQPQHF
j_gene: TRBJ2-7; d_gene: .; v_gene: TRBV11-2; abundance: many; CDR3nt: TGTGCCAGCAGCTTAGCCGGACTCGCCGGGATGAAGTACTTC; CDR3aa: CASSLAGLAGMKYF
j_gene: TRBJ2-2; d_gene: TRBD1; v_gene: TRBV20-1; abundance: many; CDR3nt: TGCAGTGCCATGACAGGGCTCGGGGAGCTGTTTTTT; CDR3aa: CSAMTGLGELFF
j_gene: TRBJ2-7; d_gene: TRBD2; v_gene: TRBV6-1; abundance: few; CDR3nt: TGTGCCAGCAGTCCCAGCGGGGGGGGCCCCTACGAGCAGTACTTC; CDR3aa: CASSPSGGGPYEQYF
j_gene: TRBJ1-2; d_gene: .; v_gene: TRBV7-2; abundance: many; CDR3nt: TGTGCCAGCAGCTTTGGACCCCGAGGAGATGGCTACACCTTC; CDR3aa: CASSFGPRGDGYTF
j_gene: TRBJ2-6; d_gene: .; v_gene: TRBV5-6; abundance: .; CDR3nt: TGTGCCAGCGGGGTAAGAAACTCTGGGGCCAACGTCCTGACTTTC; CDR3aa: CASGVRNSGANVLTF
j_gene: TRBJ2-7; d_gene: .; v_gene: TRBV19; abundance: many; CDR3nt: TGTGCCAGTAGTGCCCAGTCGCAGTCTTACGAGCAGTACTTC; CDR3aa: CASSAQSQSYEQYF
j_gene: TRBJ1-1; d_gene: .; v_gene: TRBV29-1; abundance: many; CDR3nt: TGCAGCGGTACCTATGGGAGTACTGAAGCTTTCTTT; CDR3aa: CSGTYGSTEAFF
j_gene: TRBJ2-2; d_gene: TRBD2; v_gene: TRBV12-3/TRBV12-4; abundance: .; CDR3nt: TGTGCCAGCAGTTTCTCTAGCGGGAGGACCGGGGAGCTGTTTTTT; CDR3aa: CASSFSSGRTGELFF